This record concerns one T cell receptor beta chain sequence. Its antigen is unidentified. Trimming cost V 4 bases and J 1 base; bases outside gene matches: 3. Germline CDR1 reads MNHEY; CDR2 reads SVGAGI. The CDR3 is 14 residues long. This sample stems from a study of cytomegalovirus exposure and HLA in healthy donors. General study findings and limits: By HLA locus, TCR association rates varied in a later analysis, with DRB1 showing the most and HLA-C the fewest.

PCR involved 60 Vbeta and 13 Jbeta primers. TCRdb's copy holds only in-frame clones and misses some; the assay was immunoSEQ multiplex PCR. The table has 70,000 to 90,000 clones, around 80% seen once. This chain links TRBV6-5 with TRBJ2-7, with 8 bases that match TRBD2. The source material was PBMCs. The sequence was obtained from a man aged 35 to 55 in good health and CMV-seronegative. The CDR3 here is CASSFLAGSYEQYF. DNA of the CDR3: TGTGCCAGCAGTTTTTTAGCGGGATCCTACGAGCAGTACTTC.